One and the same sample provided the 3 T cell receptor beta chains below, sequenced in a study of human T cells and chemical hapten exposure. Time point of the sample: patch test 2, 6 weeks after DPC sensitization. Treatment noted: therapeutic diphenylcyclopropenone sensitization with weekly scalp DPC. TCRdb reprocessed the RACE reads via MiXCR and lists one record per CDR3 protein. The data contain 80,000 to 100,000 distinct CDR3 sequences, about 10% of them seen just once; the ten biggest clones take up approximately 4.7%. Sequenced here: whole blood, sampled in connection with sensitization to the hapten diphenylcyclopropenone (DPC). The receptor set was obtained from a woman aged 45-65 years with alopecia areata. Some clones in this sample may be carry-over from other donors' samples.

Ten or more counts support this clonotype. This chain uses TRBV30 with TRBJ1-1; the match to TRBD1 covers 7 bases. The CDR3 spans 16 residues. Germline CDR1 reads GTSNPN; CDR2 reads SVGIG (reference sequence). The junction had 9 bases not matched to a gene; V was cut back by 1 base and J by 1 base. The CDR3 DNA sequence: TGTGCCTGGAGTGACAAAAGGGGGCATGGGAACACTGAAGCTTTCTTT. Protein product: CAWSDKRGHGNTEAFF.

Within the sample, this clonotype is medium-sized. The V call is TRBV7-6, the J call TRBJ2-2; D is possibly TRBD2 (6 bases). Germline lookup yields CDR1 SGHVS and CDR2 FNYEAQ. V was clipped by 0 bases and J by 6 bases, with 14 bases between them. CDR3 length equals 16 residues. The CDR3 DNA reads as TGTGCCAGCAGCTTAGCCCCACCCCCGGGGGCCGGGGAGCTGTTTTTT. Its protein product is CASSLAPPPGAGELFF.

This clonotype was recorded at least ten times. DNA of the CDR3: TGTGCCACCAGCAGAGAGGGGACGAACACTGAAGCTTTCTTT. This gives the protein CATSREGTNTEAFF. The V gene is TRBV15, the J gene TRBJ1-1; TRBD1 is a possible D gene (5 bases). V shed 0 bases and J shed 1 base, with 6 bases lying between them. The CDR3 has 14 amino acids. CDR1 is LNHNV, CDR2 YYDKDF, per germline (reference sequence).